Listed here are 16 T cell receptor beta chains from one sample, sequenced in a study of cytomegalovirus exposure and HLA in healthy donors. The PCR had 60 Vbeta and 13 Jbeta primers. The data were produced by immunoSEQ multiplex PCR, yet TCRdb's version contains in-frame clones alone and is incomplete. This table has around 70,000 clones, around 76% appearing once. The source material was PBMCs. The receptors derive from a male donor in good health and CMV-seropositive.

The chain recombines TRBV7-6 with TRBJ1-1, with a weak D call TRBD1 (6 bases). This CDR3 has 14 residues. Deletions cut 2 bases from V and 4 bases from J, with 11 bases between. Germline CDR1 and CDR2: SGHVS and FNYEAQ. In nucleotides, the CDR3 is TGTGCCAGCAGCTTAAACAGGGCAGCCACTGAAGCTTTCTTT. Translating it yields CASSLNRAATEAFF.

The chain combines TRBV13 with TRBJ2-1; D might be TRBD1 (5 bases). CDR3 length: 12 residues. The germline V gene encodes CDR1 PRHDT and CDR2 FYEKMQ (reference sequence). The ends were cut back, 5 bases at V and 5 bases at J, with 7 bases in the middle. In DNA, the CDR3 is TGTGCCAGCAGCAAGGACAACAATGAGCAGTTCTTC. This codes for CASSKDNNEQFF.

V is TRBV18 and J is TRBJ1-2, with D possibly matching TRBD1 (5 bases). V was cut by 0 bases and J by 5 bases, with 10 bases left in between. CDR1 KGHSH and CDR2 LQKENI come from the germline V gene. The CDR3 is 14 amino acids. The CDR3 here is CASSPPPGPYGYTF. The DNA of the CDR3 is TGTGCCAGCTCACCACCGCCAGGGCCGTATGGCTACACCTTC.

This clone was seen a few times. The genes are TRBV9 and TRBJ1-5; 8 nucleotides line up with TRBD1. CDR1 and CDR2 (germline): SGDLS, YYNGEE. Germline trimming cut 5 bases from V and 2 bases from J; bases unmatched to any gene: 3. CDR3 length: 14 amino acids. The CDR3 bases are TGTGCCAGCAGGGGACAGGATTGCAATCAGCCCCAGCATTTT. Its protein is CASRGQDCNQPQHF.

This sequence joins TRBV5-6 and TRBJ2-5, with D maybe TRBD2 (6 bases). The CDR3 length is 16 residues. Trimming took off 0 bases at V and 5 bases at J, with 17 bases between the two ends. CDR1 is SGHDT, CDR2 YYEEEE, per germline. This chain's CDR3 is CASSLVTRALAETQYF. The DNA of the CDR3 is TGTGCCAGCAGCTTGGTGACCCGGGCCCTAGCGGAGACCCAGTACTTC.

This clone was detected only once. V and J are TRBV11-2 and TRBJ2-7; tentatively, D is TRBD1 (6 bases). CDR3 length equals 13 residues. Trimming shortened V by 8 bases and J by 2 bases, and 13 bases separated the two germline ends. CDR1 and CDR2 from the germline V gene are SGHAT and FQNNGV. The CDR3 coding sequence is TGTGCCAGCGGGCTGGACAGCCCCTACGAGCAGTACTTC. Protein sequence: CASGLDSPYEQYF.

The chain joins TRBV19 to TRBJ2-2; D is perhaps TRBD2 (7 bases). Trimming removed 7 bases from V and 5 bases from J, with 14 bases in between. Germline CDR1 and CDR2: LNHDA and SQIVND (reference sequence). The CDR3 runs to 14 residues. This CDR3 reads CASIKGGPTGELFF. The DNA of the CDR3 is TGTGCCAGTATCAAGGGGGGGCCAACCGGGGAGCTGTTTTTT.

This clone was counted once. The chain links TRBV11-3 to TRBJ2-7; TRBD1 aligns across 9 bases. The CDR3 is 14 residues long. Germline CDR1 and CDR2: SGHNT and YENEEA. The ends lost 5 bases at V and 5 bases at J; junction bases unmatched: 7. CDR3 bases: TGTGCCAGCAGCCTACAGGGGGCTGGGAACGAGCAGTACTTC. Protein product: CASSLQGAGNEQYF.

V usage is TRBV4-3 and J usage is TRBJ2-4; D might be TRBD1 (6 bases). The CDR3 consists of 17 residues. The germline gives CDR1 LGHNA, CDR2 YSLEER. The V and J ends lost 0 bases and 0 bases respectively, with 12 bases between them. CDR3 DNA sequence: TGCGCCAGCAGCCAAGAAAGGGGGTCCCCAGCCAAAAACATTCAGTACTTC. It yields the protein CASSQERGSPAKNIQYF.

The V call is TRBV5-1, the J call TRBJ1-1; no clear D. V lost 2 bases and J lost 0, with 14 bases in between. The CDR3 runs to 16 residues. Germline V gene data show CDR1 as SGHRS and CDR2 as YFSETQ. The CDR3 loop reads CASSFLPGMLNTEAFF. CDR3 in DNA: TGCGCCAGCAGCTTTCTGCCCGGGATGCTGAACACTGAAGCTTTCTTT.

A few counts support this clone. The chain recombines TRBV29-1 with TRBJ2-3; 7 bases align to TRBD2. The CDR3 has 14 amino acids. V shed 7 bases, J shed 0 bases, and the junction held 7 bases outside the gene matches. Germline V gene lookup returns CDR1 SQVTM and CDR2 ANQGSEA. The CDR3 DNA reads TGCAGCGGGGTAGCGGGCCCGAGCACAGATACGCAGTATTTT. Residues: CSGVAGPSTDTQYF.

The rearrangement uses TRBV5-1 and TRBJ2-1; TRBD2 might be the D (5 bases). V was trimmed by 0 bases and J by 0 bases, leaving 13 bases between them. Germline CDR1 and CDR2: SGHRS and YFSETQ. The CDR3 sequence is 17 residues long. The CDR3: CASSLGFGGPSYNEQFF. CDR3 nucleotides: TGCGCCAGCAGCTTGGGATTCGGAGGTCCCTCCTACAATGAGCAGTTCTTC. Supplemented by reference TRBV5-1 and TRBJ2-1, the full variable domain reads KAGVTQTPRYLIKTRGQQVTLSCSPISGHRSVSWYQQTPGQGLQFLFEYFSETQRNKGNFPGRFSGRQFSNSRSEMNVSTLELGDSALYLCASSLGFGGPSYNEQFFGPGTRLTVL.

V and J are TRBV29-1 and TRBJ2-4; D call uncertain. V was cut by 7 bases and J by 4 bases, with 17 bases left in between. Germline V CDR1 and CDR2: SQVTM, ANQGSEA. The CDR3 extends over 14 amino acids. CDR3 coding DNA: TGCAGCGCCGCTGCATATGGCAGTAAAAACATTCAGTACTTC. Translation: CSAAAYGSKNIQYF.

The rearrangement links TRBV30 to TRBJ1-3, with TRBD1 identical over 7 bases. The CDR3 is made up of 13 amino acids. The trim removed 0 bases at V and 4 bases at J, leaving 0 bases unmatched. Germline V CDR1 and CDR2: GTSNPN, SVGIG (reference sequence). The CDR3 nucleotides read TGTGCCTGGAGTGTACAGGGGGGAAACACCATATATTTT. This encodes CAWSVQGGNTIYF.

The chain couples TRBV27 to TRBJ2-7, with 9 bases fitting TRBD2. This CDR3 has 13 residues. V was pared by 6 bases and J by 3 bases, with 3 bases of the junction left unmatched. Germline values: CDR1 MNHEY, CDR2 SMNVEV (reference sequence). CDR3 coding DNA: TGTGCCAGCAGAGGACTAGCGAGCTACGAGCAGTACTTC. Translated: CASRGLASYEQYF.

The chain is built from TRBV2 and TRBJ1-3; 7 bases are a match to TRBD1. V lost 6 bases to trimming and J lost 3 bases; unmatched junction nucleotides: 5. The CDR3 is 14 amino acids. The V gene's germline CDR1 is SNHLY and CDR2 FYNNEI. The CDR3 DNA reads TGTGCCAGCAGCCTAAGGACAGGTGGAAACACCATATATTTT. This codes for CASSLRTGGNTIYF.